These T cell receptor beta chains were read from a single sample in a study of blood T cell repertoires in COVID-19. Method: immunoSEQ multiplex PCR; TCRdb's copy keeps in-frame clones and lacks some. This table holds about 70,000 clones, around 88% found once. Sample: peripheral blood. The source of these receptors is a woman between 65 and 79 years old with acute or convalescent COVID-19. CDR3s include the opening cysteine and the closing phenylalanine or tryptophan.

V: TRBV19; J: TRBJ1-2; CDR3: CASNAGAGYTF
V: TRBV7-8; J: TRBJ1-5; CDR3: CASSPLGREDQPQHF
V: TRBV12-5; J: TRBJ2-5; CDR3: CASGLVREGAGTQYF
V: TRBV2; J: TRBJ2-5; CDR3: CASSRTGRETQYF
V: TRBV5-1; J: TRBJ1-3; CDR3: CASSIGAPGNTIYF
V: TRBV27; J: TRBJ1-1; CDR3: CASSYGHPVAEAFF
V: TRBV19; J: TRBJ2-2; CDR3: CASWSGLTNTGELFF
V: TRBV5-1; J: TRBJ1-4; CDR3: CASSPGSGTEKLFF
V: TRBV27; J: TRBJ2-2; CDR3: CASSLYSGELFF
V: TRBV30; J: TRBJ2-3; CDR3: CAWSVRSGGLLMTDTQYF
V: TRBV6-6; J: TRBJ1-3; CDR3: CASRGGQELTGNTIYF
V: TRBV11-3; J: TRBJ2-1; CDR3: CASSLGQNYNEQFF
V: TRBV3-1/TRBV3-2; J: TRBJ2-1; CDR3: CASSVIQGAGEQFF
V: TRBV19; J: TRBJ1-4; CDR3: CASSIGSYQGANEKLFF
V: TRBV7-8; J: TRBJ2-1; CDR3: CASSFLGLAYYNEQFF
V: TRBV5-1; J: TRBJ2-7; CDR3: CASSLAAGPYEQYF
V: TRBV27; J: TRBJ2-2; CDR3: CASSLESDSGELFF
V: TRBV11-2; J: TRBJ2-1; CDR3: CATVTGVDYNEQFF
V: TRBV28; J: TRBJ2-2; CDR3: CASRSGGFTGELFF
V: TRBV7-9; J: TRBJ2-5; CDR3: CASGASGVETQYF
V: TRBV18; J: TRBJ2-3; CDR3: CASSPSREDTQYF
V: TRBV12-5; J: TRBJ1-5; CDR3: CASGWDIRYEPQHF
V: TRBV19; J: TRBJ1-2; CDR3: CASRFGDSAPFYGYTF
V: TRBV9; J: TRBJ2-5; CDR3: CASSVTGLAETQYF
V: TRBV2; J: TRBJ2-1; CDR3: CASSERGHPYNEQFF
V: TRBV5-4; J: TRBJ2-7; CDR3: CASSLVGDRFPFQYF
V: TRBV13; J: TRBJ2-7; CDR3: CASSPHRVYEQYF
V: TRBV12-3/TRBV12-4; J: TRBJ2-7; CDR3: CASSTTSYEQYF
V: TRBV30; J: TRBJ1-1; CDR3: CAWGPGYTEAFF
V: TRBV3-1/TRBV3-2; J: TRBJ2-7; CDR3: CASSRGQGKAYEQYF
V: TRBV12-5; J: TRBJ2-7; CDR3: CASGWTGGYEQYF
V: TRBV28; J: TRBJ2-1; CDR3: CASSLRGPGFNEQFF
V: TRBV11-2; J: TRBJ2-5; CDR3: CASSSGLVETQYF
V: TRBV27; J: TRBJ2-2; CDR3: CASSLSRAGGAGELFF
V: TRBV9; J: TRBJ1-1; CDR3: CASSVASRTDTEAFF
V: TRBV2; J: TRBJ1-5; CDR3: CASSLYGQTLSNQPQHF
V: TRBV11-3; J: TRBJ2-1; CDR3: CASSPLRGGYNEQFF
V: TRBV10-3; J: TRBJ1-5; CDR3: CAISGGDRSNQPQHF
V: TRBV29-1; J: TRBJ1-2; CDR3: CSVSFTFESGSYLGGYTF
V: TRBV24-1; J: TRBJ2-6; CDR3: CATGVPGANVLTF
V: TRBV21-1; J: TRBJ2-3; CDR3: CASSKAEEGLAATDTQYF
V: TRBV29-1; J: TRBJ1-3; CDR3: CSVGPRLSGNTIYF
V: TRBV28; J: TRBJ1-1; CDR3: CASSFPRRGEAFF
V: TRBV5-1; J: TRBJ1-1; CDR3: CASSVPRGGMAEAFF
V: TRBV6-1; J: TRBJ2-1; CDR3: CASSDSLGGYYNEQFF
V: TRBV5-1; J: TRBJ2-3; CDR3: CASRVSSGEKSTDTQYF
V: TRBV5-1; J: TRBJ1-4; CDR3: CASSLGTGLDEKLFF
V: TRBV7-7; J: TRBJ1-2; CDR3: CASITMGAWANGYTF
V: TRBV5-1; J: TRBJ1-2; CDR3: CASSLDAGNYGYTF
V: TRBV14; J: TRBJ2-1; CDR3: CASNRQEGEQFF
V: TRBV6-6; J: TRBJ2-1; CDR3: CASSSRGRGPYNEQFF
V: TRBV19; J: TRBJ1-1; CDR3: CASSIESGGTEAFF
V: TRBV19; J: TRBJ1-5; CDR3: CASRNGGLGNQPQHF
V: TRBV10-3; J: TRBJ2-1; CDR3: CAISESWIGGGNEQFF
V: TRBV19; J: TRBJ1-2; CDR3: CATSQDATYFDGYTF
V: TRBV5-6; J: TRBJ2-5; CDR3: CASSSDRVETQYF
V: TRBV2; J: TRBJ1-1; CDR3: CASSARGLPEAFF
V: TRBV5-5; J: TRBJ2-7; CDR3: CASSPEPGLAAYEQYF
V: TRBV23-1; J: TRBJ1-6; CDR3: CASNYQEPPNSPLHF